The 5 T cell receptor beta chains listed next were all sequenced from one sample in a study of blood T cell repertoires in COVID-19. Clones were sequenced by immunoSEQ multiplex PCR, and TCRdb holds only the in-frame ones, with some missing. Here the sample spans about 200,000 clones, approximately 86% being singletons. The sequencing input was PBMCs or T cells enriched from blood (not recorded which). All receptors derive from a woman in her 30s who had recovered from COVID-19.

Worth noting for this clone: The junction differs from germline at one of its ends, possibly a read error. The V and J genes are TRBV12-3 or TRBV12-4 and TRBJ1-2; 7 nucleotides line up with TRBD1. The length of the CDR3 is 10 residues. The CDR3 loop reads CASSFGTAFF. CDR3 in DNA: TGTGCCAGCAGTTTCGGGACAGCCTTCTTC.

This chain uses TRBV30 with TRBJ1-2, with 7 bases identical to TRBD1. CDR1 is GTSNPN, CDR2 SVGIG, per germline (reference sequence). Trimming cost V 7 bases and J 8 bases; bases outside gene matches: 10. The CDR3 covers 12 residues. CDR3 DNA: TGTGCCTCGACCCTGGAGGGGGCCGGCTACACCTTC. Translation: CASTLEGAGYTF.

The chain uses TRBV11-1 and TRBJ1-2; no reliable D call. Trimming shortened V by 4 bases and J by 7 bases, and 7 bases separated the two germline ends. Germline V gene data show CDR1 as SGHAT and CDR2 as FQDESV (reference sequence). This CDR3 comprises 11 residues. DNA of the CDR3: TGTGCCAGCAGCTCGCGAGGTGGCTACACCTTC. Protein: CASSSRGGYTF.

The chain joins TRBV19 to TRBJ1-5; D is possibly TRBD1 (6 bases). Germline CDR1 reads LNHDA; CDR2 reads SQIVND (reference sequence). CDR3 length: 16 residues. V gave up 3 bases and J gave up 9 bases, with 21 bases separating them. In nucleotides, the CDR3 is TGTGCCAGTAGTATCGTGGCAGGGGACCTCCCTCGGCCCCAGCATTTT. Protein: CASSIVAGDLPRPQHF.

The chain combines TRBV4-3 with TRBJ2-7, with D perhaps TRBD1 (6 bases). V dropped 0 bases and J dropped 3 bases, with 12 bases sitting between them. The germline CDR1 and CDR2 sequences are LGHNA and YSLEER. The CDR3 has 15 amino acids. The CDR3 reads CASSQDGRGYYEQYF. The CDR3 region has the DNA TGCGCCAGCAGCCAAGACGGCAGGGGTTACTACGAGCAGTACTTC.